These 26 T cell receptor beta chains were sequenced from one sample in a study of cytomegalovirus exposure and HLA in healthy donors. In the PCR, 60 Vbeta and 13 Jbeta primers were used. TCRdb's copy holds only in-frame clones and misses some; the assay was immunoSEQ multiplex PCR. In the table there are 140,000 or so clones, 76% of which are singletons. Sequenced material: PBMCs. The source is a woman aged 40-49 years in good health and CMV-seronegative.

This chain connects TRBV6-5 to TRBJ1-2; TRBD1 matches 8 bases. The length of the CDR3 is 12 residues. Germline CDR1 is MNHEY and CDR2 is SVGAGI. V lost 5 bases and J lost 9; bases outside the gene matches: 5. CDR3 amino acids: CASSQGQGRYTF. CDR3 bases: TGTGCCAGCAGTCAAGGACAGGGCCGCTACACCTTC.

The CDR3 is CASSSGSGQGTYGYTF. For the CDR3, the DNA is TGTGCCAGCAGTTCCGGGTCCGGACAGGGCACCTATGGCTACACCTTC. This chain uses TRBV28 with TRBJ1-2; 8 bases are a match to TRBD1. Germline V lookup: CDR1 MDHEN, CDR2 SYDVKM. J gave up 4 bases and V 4 bases, and 11 bases lay outside the gene matches. This CDR3 spans 16 amino acids.

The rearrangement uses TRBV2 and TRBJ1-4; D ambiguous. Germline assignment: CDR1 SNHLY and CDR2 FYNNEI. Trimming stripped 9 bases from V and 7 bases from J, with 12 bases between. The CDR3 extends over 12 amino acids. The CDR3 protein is CASSRLGEKLFF. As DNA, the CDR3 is TGTGCCAGTTCACGACTCGGTGAAAAACTGTTTTTT.

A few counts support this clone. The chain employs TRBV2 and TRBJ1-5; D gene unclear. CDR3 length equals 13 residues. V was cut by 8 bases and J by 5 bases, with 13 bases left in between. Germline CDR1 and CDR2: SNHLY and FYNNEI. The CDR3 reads CASEGERDQPQHF. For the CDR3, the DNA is TGTGCCAGCGAGGGCGAGCGGGATCAGCCCCAGCATTTT. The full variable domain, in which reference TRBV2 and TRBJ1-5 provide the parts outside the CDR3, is EPEVTQTPSHQVTQMGQEVILRCVPISNHLYFYWYRQILGQKVEFLVSFYNNEISEKSEIFDDQFSVERPDGSNFTLKIRSTKLEDSAMYFCASEGERDQPQHFGDGTRLSIL.

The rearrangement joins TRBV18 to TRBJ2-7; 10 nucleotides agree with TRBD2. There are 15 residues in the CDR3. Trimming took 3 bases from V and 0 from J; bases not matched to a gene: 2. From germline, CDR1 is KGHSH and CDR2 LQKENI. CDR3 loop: CASSPGLANSYEQYF. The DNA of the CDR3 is TGTGCCAGCTCACCGGGACTAGCGAACTCCTACGAGCAGTACTTC.

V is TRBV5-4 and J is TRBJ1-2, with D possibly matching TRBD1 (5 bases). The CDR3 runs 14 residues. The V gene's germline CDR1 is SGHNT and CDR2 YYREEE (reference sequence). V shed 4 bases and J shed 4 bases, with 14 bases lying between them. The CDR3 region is CASSGGGIGYGYTF. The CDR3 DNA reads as TGTGCCAGCAGCGGTGGGGGGATTGGCTATGGCTACACCTTC.

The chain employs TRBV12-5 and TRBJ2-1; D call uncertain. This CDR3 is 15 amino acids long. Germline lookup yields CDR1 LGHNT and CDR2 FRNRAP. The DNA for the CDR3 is TGTGTTATACCCGGCGGCTCGAGCTCCTACAATGAGCAGTTCTTC. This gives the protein CVIPGGSSSYNEQFF.

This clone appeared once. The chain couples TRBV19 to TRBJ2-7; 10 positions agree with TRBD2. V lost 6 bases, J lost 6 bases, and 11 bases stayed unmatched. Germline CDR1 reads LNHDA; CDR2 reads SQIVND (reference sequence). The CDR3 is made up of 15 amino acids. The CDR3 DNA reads TGTGCCAGTAGACCAAATAGCGGGGGGTTCATCGAGCAGTACTTC. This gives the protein CASRPNSGGFIEQYF. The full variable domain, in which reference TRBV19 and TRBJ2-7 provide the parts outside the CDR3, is DGGITQSPKYLFRKEGQNVTLSCEQNLNHDAMYWYRQDPGQGLRLIYYSQIVNDFQKGDIAEGYSVSREKKESFPLTVTSAQKNPTAFYLCASRPNSGGFIEQYFGPGTRLTVT.

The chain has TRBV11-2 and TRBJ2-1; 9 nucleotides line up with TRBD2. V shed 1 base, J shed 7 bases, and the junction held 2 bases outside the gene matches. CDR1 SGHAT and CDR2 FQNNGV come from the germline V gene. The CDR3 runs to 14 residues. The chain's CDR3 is CASSLGGGANEQFF. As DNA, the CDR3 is TGTGCCAGCAGCTTAGGCGGGGGGGCGAATGAGCAGTTCTTC. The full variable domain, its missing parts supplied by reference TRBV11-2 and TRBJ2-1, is EAGVAQSPRYKIIEKRQSVAFWCNPISGHATLYWYQQILGQGPKLLIQFQNNGVVDDSQLPKDRFSAERLKGVDSTLKIQPAKLEDSAVYLCASSLGGGANEQFFGPGTRLTVL.

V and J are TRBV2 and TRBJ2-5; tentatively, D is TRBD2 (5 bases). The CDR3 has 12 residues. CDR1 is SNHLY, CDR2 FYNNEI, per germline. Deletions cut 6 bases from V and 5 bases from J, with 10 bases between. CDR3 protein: CASRGWEETQYF. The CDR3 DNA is TGTGCCAGCAGAGGTTGGGAGGAGACCCAGTACTTC.

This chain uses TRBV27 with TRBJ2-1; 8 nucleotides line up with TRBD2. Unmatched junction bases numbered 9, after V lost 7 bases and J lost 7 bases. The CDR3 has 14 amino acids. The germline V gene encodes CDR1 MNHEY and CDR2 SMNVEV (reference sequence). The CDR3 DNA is TGTGCCAGCACCCCCGGGGGGGGGCCGAATGAGCAGTTCTTC. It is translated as CASTPGGGPNEQFF.

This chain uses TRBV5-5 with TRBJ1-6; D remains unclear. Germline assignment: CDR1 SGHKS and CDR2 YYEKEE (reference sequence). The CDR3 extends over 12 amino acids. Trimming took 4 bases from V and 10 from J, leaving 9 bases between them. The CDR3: CASSHRESPLHF. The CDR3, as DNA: TGTGCCAGCAGCCATAGGGAGTCACCCCTCCACTTT.

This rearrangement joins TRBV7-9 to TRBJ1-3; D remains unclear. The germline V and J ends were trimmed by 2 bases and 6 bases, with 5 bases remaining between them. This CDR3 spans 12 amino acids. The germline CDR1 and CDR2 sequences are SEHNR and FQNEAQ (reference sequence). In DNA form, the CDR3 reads TGTGCCAGCAGCTTACCAGTAAACACCATATATTTT. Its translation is CASSLPVNTIYF. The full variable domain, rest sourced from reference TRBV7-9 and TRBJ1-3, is DTGVSQNPRHKITKRGQNVTFRCDPISEHNRLYWYRQTLGQGPEFLTYFQNEAQLEKSRLLSDRFSAERPKGSFSTLEIQRTEQGDSAMYLCASSLPVNTIYFGEGSWLTVV.

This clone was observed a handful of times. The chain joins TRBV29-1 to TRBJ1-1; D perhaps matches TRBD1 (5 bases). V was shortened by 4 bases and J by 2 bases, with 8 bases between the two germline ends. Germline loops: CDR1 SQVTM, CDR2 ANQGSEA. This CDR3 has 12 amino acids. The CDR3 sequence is CSVGQLNTEAFF. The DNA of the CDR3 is TGCAGCGTTGGACAGCTAAACACTGAAGCTTTCTTT.

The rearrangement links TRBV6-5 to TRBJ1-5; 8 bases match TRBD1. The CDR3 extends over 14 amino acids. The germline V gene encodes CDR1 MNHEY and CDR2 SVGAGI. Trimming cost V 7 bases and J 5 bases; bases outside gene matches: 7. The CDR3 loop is CASTQTGDYQPQHF. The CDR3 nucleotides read TGTGCCAGCACCCAGACAGGGGACTATCAGCCCCAGCATTTT.

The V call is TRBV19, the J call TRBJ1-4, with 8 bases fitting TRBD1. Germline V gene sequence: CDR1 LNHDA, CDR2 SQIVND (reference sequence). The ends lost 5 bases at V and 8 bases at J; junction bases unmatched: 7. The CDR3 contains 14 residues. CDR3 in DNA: TGTGCCAGTAGTCCAGGGGGCGCAAACGAAAAACTGTTTTTT. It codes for CASSPGGANEKLFF. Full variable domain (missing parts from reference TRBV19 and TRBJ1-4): DGGITQSPKYLFRKEGQNVTLSCEQNLNHDAMYWYRQDPGQGLRLIYYSQIVNDFQKGDIAEGYSVSREKKESFPLTVTSAQKNPTAFYLCASSPGGANEKLFFGSGTQLSVL.

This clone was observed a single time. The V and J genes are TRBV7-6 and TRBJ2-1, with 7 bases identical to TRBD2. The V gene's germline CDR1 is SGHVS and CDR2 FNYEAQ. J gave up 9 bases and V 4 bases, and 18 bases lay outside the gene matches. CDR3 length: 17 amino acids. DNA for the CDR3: TGTGCCAGCAGCTCACCTAGGCGGACTAGGAGGGCGGGTGAGCAGTTCTTC. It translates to CASSSPRRTRRAGEQFF.

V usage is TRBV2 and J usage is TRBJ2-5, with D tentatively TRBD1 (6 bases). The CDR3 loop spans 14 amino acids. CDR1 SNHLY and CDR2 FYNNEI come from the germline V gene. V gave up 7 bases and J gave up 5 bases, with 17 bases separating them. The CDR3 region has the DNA TGTGCCAGCATCCTCGAAAGGGGGTTGGAGACCCAGTACTTC. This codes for CASILERGLETQYF.

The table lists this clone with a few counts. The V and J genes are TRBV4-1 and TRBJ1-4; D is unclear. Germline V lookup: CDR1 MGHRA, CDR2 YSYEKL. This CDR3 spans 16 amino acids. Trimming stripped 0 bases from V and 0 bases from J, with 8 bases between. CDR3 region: CASSQDAGTTNEKLFF. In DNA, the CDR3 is TGCGCCAGCAGCCAAGATGCGGGAACAACTAATGAAAAACTGTTTTTT.

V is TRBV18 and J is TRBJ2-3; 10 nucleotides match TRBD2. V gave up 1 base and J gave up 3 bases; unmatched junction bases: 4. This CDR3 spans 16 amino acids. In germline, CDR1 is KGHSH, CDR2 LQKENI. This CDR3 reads CASSPRLAGATDTQYF. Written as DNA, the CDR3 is TGTGCCAGCTCACCACGACTAGCGGGCGCTACAGATACGCAGTATTTT. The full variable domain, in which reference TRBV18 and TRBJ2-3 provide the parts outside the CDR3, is NAGVMQNPRHLVRRRGQEARLRCSPMKGHSHVYWYRQLPEEGLKFMVYLQKENIIDESGMPKERFSAEFPKEGPSILRIQQVVRGDSAAYFCASSPRLAGATDTQYFGPGTRLTVL.

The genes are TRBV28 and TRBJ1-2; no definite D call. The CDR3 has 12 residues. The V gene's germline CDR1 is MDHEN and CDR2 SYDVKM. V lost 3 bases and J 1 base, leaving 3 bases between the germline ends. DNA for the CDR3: TGTGCCAGCAGTTTGAGTAACTATGGCTACACCTTC. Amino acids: CASSLSNYGYTF.

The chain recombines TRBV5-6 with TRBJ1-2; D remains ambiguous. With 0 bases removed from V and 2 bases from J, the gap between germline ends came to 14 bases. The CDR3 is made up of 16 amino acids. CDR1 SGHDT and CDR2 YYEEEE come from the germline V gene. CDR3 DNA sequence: TGTGCCAGCAGCTTGGGGAGAGAAAGGCCGAACTATGGCTACACCTTC. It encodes CASSLGRERPNYGYTF.

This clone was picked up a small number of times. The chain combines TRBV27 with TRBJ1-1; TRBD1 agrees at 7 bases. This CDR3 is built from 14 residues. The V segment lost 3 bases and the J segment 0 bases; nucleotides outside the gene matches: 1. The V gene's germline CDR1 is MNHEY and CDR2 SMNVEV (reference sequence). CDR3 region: CASSFDRVNTEAFF. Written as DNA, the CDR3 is TGTGCCAGCAGTTTCGACAGGGTGAACACTGAAGCTTTCTTT.

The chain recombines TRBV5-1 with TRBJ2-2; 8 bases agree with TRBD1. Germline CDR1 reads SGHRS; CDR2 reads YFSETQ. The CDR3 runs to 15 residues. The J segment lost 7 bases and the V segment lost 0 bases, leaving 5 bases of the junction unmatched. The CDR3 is CASSLGRGRFGELFF. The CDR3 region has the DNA TGCGCCAGCAGCTTGGGCAGGGGGCGATTCGGGGAGCTGTTTTTT. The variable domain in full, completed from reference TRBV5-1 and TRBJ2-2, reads KAGVTQTPRYLIKTRGQQVTLSCSPISGHRSVSWYQQTPGQGLQFLFEYFSETQRNKGNFPGRFSGRQFSNSRSEMNVSTLELGDSALYLCASSLGRGRFGELFFGEGSRLTVL.

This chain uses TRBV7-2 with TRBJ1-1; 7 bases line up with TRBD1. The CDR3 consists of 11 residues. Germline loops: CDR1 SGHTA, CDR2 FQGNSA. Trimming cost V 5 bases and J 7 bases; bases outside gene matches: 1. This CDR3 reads CASSRDSEAFF. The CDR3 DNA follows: TGTGCCAGCAGCCGGGACAGTGAAGCTTTCTTT.

For the CDR3, the DNA is TGTGCCAGCAGCCAAGATTGGGGACAGGGGAGCATTCAGTACTTC. It encodes CASSQDWGQGSIQYF. The chain combines TRBV14 with TRBJ2-4; 10 nucleotides align to TRBD1. Germline loops: CDR1 SGHDN, CDR2 FVKESK. CDR3 length equals 15 residues. Trimming removed 0 bases from V and 9 bases from J; junction bases left unmatched: 5.